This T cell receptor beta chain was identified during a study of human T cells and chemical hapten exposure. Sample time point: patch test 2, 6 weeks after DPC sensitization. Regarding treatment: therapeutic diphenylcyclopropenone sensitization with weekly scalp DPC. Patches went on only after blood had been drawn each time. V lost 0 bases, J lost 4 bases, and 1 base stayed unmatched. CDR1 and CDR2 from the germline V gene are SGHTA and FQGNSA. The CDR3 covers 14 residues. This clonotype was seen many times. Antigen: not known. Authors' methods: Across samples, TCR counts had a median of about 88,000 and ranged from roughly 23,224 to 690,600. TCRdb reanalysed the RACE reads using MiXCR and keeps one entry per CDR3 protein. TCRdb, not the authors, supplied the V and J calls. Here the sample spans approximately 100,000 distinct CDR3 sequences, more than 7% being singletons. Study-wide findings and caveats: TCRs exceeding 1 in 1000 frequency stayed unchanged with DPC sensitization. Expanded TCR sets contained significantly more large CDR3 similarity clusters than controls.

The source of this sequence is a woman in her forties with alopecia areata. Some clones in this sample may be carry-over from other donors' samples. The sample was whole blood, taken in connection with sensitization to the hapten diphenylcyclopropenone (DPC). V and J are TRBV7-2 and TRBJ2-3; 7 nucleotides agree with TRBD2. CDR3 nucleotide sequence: TGTGCCAGCAGCTTAGCGGGGGGGGCAGATACGCAGTATTTT. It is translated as CASSLAGGADTQYF.